Presented here are 21 T cell receptor beta chains from one specimen sequenced in a study of T cell repertoires in cytomegalovirus infection. TCRdb re-called the reads through MiXCR, storing one row per CDR3 protein. The data hold 370,000 or so distinct CDR3 sequences, with nearly 35% observed a single time. The antigens these receptors bind are not known. The sample here was cultured PBMCs, taken from culture after CMV antigen stimulation. These receptors all stem from a human donor in good health (CMV status not recorded). Some clones in this sample may be carry-over from other donors' samples.

This clonotype was counted only a few times. The chain employs TRBV7-2 and TRBJ2-5; D remains unclear. Germline V gives CDR1 SGHTA, CDR2 FQGNSA. The CDR3 contains 13 residues. The ends were cut back, 2 bases at V and 5 bases at J, with 9 bases in the middle. In DNA, the CDR3 is TGTGCCAGCAGCTTATTTACTGCGGAGACCCAGTACTTC. Amino acid sequence: CASSLFTAETQYF.

This clonotype has only a few counts. V is TRBV19 and J is TRBJ2-1, with TRBD2 matching 8 bases. V gave up 7 bases and J gave up 0 bases; unmatched junction bases: 8. Germline-derived CDR1 and CDR2 are LNHDA and SQIVND (reference sequence). There are 16 residues in the CDR3. The CDR3 region has the DNA TGTGCCAGTACCACACTAGCGGTGAGCTCCTACAATGAGCAGTTCTTC. It translates to CASTTLAVSSYNEQFF.

This clonotype has only a few counts. The chain combines TRBV4-1 with TRBJ2-3; 8 bases map to TRBD1. The CDR3 contains 14 residues. Germline assignment: CDR1 MGHRA and CDR2 YSYEKL. Losses at the gene ends were 3 bases for V and 6 bases for J; bases not matched to a gene: 5. CDR3 protein: CASSHDRGGDTQYF. The DNA for the CDR3 is TGCGCCAGCAGCCACGACAGGGGAGGCGATACGCAGTATTTT.

The genes are TRBV4-1 and TRBJ2-7; 7 nucleotides agree with TRBD2. The CDR3 covers 18 residues. Trimming removed 0 bases from V and 0 bases from J; junction bases left unmatched: 11. Looked up from germline, CDR1 is MGHRA and CDR2 is YSYEKL. CDR3 region: CASSQEPGGGVSSYEQYF. In DNA form, the CDR3 reads TGCGCCAGCAGCCAAGAACCGGGAGGAGGGGTCAGCTCCTACGAGCAGTACTTC.

The chain carries TRBV7-2 and TRBJ1-6, with TRBD1 matching over 7 bases. Germline values: CDR1 SGHTA, CDR2 FQGNSA. With 8 bases clipped from V and 10 bases from J, the junction kept 14 bases outside the gene matches. The CDR3 sequence is 15 residues long. In DNA form, the CDR3 reads TGTGCCAGCGTAATTACCACAGGGGCAAAATCACCCCTCCACTTT. It specifies CASVITTGAKSPLHF.

This clonotype was observed many times. This chain's CDR3 is CASSLVTEGQVFF. CDR3 in DNA: TGTGCCAGCAGCTTAGTAACCGAAGGACAGGTGTTTTTT. The gene calls are TRBV7-2 and TRBJ1-4; 7 nucleotides agree with TRBD1. The V segment lost 1 base and the J segment 15 bases; nucleotides outside the gene matches: 8. The CDR3 is 13 amino acids. Per the germline V gene, CDR1 is SGHTA and CDR2 is FQGNSA.

J is TRBJ2-1 and V is TRBV27; TRBD2 aligns across 9 bases. V was pared by 3 bases and J by 4 bases, with 1 base of the junction left unmatched. In germline, CDR1 is MNHEY, CDR2 SMNVEV (reference sequence). The CDR3 loop spans 14 amino acids. In DNA, the CDR3 is TGTGCCAGCAGTTTGCTAGCGGGATACAATGAGCAGTTCTTC. Protein: CASSLLAGYNEQFF.

This chain uses TRBV7-6 with TRBJ2-1; possible D gene TRBD2, 7 bases. Germline V gives CDR1 SGHVS, CDR2 FNYEAQ. The CDR3 covers 17 residues. V lost 5 bases and J lost 10, with 27 bases in between. The CDR3 DNA is TGTGCCAGCAGCCGAGGTACCGGACTAGGGGGAGTAGAGGAGCAGTTCTTC. Its translation: CASSRGTGLGGVEEQFF.

This clonotype was seen only a few times. This chain links TRBV29-1 with TRBJ2-7; D might be TRBD1 (6 bases). V was trimmed by 6 bases and J by 3 bases, leaving 24 bases between them. In germline, CDR1 is SQVTM, CDR2 ANQGSEA. This CDR3 has 16 amino acids. The CDR3 loop reads CSVRSRGHRLLYEQYF. DNA of the CDR3: TGCAGCGTAAGAAGTAGGGGACACCGACTCCTCTACGAGCAGTACTTC.

This clonotype turned up a few times. V usage is TRBV7-8 and J usage is TRBJ2-7; D is possibly TRBD1 or TRBD2 (5 bases each). The CDR3 is 14 residues long. Deletions cut 8 bases from V and 5 bases from J, with 19 bases between. CDR1 is SGHVS, CDR2 FQNEAQ, per germline. The CDR3 DNA reads as TGTGCCAGCGGCCCGGGACCCATTCTTAACGAGCAGTACGTC. Its protein is CASGPGPILNEQYV.

The chain uses TRBV4-1 and TRBJ2-5, with D possibly being TRBD1 or TRBD2 (5 bases each). The CDR3 is 14 residues long. Trimming stripped 4 bases from V and 5 bases from J, with 14 bases between. Germline V gene data show CDR1 as MGHRA and CDR2 as YSYEKL. The CDR3 DNA reads TGCGCCAGCAGCCCAAGTTGGGACGAGGAGACCCAGTACTTC. This gives the protein CASSPSWDEETQYF.

The chain couples TRBV4-2 to TRBJ1-5; D unclear. V dropped 0 bases and J dropped 7 bases, with 7 bases sitting between them. Germline CDR1 is LGHNA and CDR2 is YNFKEQ. This CDR3 comprises 13 residues. This chain's CDR3 is CASSQDPGQPQHF. CDR3 DNA: TGTGCCAGCAGCCAAGATCCCGGACAGCCCCAGCATTTT.

This clonotype was recorded many times. V is TRBV7-2 and J is TRBJ2-7, with 13 bases that match TRBD2. This CDR3 comprises 18 residues. The V gene's germline CDR1 is SGHTA and CDR2 FQGNSA. Trimming removed 2 bases from V and 7 bases from J; junction bases left unmatched: 14. The CDR3 bases are TGTGCCAGCAGCTTAAGTCTCCCCAGGACTAGCGGGAGAAGAGAGCAGTACGTC. Protein: CASSLSLPRTSGRREQYV.

The V and J genes are TRBV28 and TRBJ2-7; 7 bases are shared with TRBD2. Looked up from germline, CDR1 is MDHEN and CDR2 is SYDVKM. The CDR3 totals 14 residues. Losses at the gene ends were 4 bases for V and 2 bases for J; bases not matched to a gene: 5. The chain's CDR3 is CASSSASGAYEQYV. CDR3 bases: TGTGCCAGCAGTTCGGCTAGCGGTGCCTACGAGCAGTACGTC.

This rearrangement joins TRBV28 to TRBJ1-6; D is uncertain. Trimming left V 7 bases short and J 7 bases short, with 8 bases between. Germline V gene data show CDR1 as MDHEN and CDR2 as SYDVKM. This CDR3 is built from 12 residues. CDR3 in amino acids: CASNVNNSPLHF. The CDR3 DNA reads TGTGCCAGCAATGTAAACAATTCACCCCTCCACTTT.

The chain couples TRBV6-8 to TRBJ2-7, with 12 bases matching TRBD2. The CDR3 covers 18 residues. Trimming took 2 bases from V and 3 from J; bases not matched to a gene: 11. Germline CDR1 reads MNHGY; CDR2 reads SAAAGT. CDR3 DNA: TGTGCCAGCAGTTACCAAATCGAAGGACTAGCGGGAAGCTACGAGCAGTACGTC. As protein: CASSYQIEGLAGSYEQYV.

This clonotype was detected only a few times. The chain links TRBV7-6 to TRBJ2-1, with a weak D call TRBD1 (6 bases). Trimming took off 0 bases at V and 6 bases at J, with 15 bases between the two ends. The CDR3 length is 16 residues. Germline CDR1 reads SGHVS; CDR2 reads FNYEAQ. Written as DNA, the CDR3 is TGTGCCAGCAGCTTAGCGGTCTCCCAGGGGAGCAATGAGCAGTTCTTC. Translating gives CASSLAVSQGSNEQFF.

The V and J genes are TRBV20-1 and TRBJ1-6, with TRBD1 matching 9 bases. V lost 1 base and J lost 11; bases outside the gene matches: 6. CDR1 DFQATT and CDR2 SNEGSKA come from the germline V gene (reference sequence). This CDR3 region has 14 residues. CDR3 sequence reads: CSARGTGAHAPLHF. CDR3 bases: TGCAGTGCTAGAGGGACAGGGGCCCATGCACCCCTCCACTTT.

The sample holds a few counts of this clonotype. The chain couples TRBV7-2 to TRBJ2-3; D is uncertain. The germline V and J ends were trimmed by 5 bases and 6 bases, with 6 bases remaining between them. The length of the CDR3 is 11 residues. CDR1 and CDR2 from the germline V gene are SGHTA and FQGNSA. For the CDR3, the DNA is TGTGCCAGCAGCGTGCAGGATACGCAGTATTTT. It yields the protein CASSVQDTQYF. Drawing the rest from reference TRBV7-2 and TRBJ2-3, the complete variable domain is GAGVSQSPSNKVTEKGKDVELRCDPISGHTALYWYRQSLGQGLEFLIYFQGNSAPDKSGLPSDRFSAERTGGSVSTLTIQRTQQEDSAVYLCASSVQDTQYFGPGTRLTVL.

This clonotype was detected only a few times. The CDR3 loop is CASSATVDSEQYV. CDR3 sequence (DNA): TGTGCCAGTAGTGCTACAGTAGATTCCGAGCAGTACGTC. The J gene is TRBJ2-7, the V gene TRBV19; the D is unclear. Germline V gene data show CDR1 as LNHDA and CDR2 as SQIVND (reference sequence). This CDR3 is built from 13 residues. V dropped 5 bases and J dropped 6 bases, with 14 bases sitting between them.

This clonotype was recorded at least ten times. V usage is TRBV12-3 or TRBV12-4 and J usage is TRBJ2-3; D remains unclear. This CDR3 has 14 residues. V dropped 5 bases and J dropped 0 bases, with 9 bases sitting between them. The chain's CDR3 is CASSPPASTDTQYF. CDR3 coding DNA: TGTGCCAGCAGTCCCCCGGCCAGCACAGATACGCAGTATTTT.